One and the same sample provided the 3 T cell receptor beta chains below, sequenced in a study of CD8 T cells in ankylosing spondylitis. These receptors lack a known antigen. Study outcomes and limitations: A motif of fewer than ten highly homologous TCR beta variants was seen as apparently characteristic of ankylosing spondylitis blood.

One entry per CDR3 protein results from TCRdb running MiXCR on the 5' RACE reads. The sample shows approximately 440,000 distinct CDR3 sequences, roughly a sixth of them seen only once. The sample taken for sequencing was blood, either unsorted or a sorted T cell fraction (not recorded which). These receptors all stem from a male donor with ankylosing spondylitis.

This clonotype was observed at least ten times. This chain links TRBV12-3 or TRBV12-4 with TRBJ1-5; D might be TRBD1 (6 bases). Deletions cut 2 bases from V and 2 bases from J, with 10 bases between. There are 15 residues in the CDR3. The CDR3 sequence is CASSLWGAGNQPQHF. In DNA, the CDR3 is TGTGCCAGCAGTTTATGGGGGGCGGGCAATCAGCCCCAGCATTTT.

CDR3 DNA sequence: TGTGCCAGCAGTGAAGCGGGGTTTACAGATACGCAGTATTTT. It yields the protein CASSEAGFTDTQYF. The V gene is TRBV6-1, the J gene TRBJ2-3, with D unresolved. V shed 0 bases and J shed 3 bases, with 7 bases lying between them. The CDR3 contains 14 residues. Germline loops: CDR1 MNHNS, CDR2 SASEGT.

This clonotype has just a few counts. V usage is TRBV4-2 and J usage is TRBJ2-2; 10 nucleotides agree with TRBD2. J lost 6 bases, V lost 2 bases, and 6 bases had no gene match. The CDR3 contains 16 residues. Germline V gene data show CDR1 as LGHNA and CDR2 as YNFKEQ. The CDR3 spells CASSQHTGTSAGELFF. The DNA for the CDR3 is TGTGCCAGCAGCCAACACACCGGGACTAGCGCCGGGGAGCTGTTTTTT.